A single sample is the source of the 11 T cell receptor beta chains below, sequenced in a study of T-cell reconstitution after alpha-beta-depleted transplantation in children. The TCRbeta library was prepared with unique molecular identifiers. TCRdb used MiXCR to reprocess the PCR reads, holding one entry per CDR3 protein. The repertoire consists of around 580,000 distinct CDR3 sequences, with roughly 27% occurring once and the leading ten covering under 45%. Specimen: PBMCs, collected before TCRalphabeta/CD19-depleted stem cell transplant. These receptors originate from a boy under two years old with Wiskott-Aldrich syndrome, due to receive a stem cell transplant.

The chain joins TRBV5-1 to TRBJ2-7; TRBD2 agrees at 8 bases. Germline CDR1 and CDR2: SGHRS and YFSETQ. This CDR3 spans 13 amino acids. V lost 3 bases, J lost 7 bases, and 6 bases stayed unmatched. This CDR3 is CASSSRLAREQYF. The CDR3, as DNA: TGCGCCAGCAGCTCGAGACTAGCGCGTGAGCAGTACTTC.

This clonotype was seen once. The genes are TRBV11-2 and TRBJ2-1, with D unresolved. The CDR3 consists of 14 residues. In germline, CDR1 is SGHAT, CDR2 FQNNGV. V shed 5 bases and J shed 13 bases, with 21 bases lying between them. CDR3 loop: CASSNARVPLFQFF. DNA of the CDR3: TGTGCCAGCAGCAACGCCCGGGTTCCCTTGTTTCAGTTCTTC. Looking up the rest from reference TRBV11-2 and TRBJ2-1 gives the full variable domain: EAGVAQSPRYKIIEKRQSVAFWCNPISGHATLYWYQQILGQGPKLLIQFQNNGVVDDSQLPKDRFSAERLKGVDSTLKIQPAKLEDSAVYLCASSNARVPLFQFFGPGTRLTVL.

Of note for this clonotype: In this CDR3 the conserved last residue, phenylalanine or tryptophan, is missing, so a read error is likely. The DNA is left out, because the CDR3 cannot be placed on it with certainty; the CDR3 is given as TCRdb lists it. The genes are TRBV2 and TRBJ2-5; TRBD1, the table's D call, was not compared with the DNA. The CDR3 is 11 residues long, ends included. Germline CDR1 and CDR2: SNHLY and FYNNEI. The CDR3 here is CASSFGQGIGL.

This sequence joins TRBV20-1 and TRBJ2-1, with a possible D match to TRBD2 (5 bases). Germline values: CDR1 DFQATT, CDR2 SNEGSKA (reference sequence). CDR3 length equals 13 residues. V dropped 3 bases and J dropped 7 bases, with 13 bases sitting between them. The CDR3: CSARQSSPNEQFF. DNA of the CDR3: TGCAGTGCTAGGCAATCTAGCCCGAATGAGCAGTTCTTC.

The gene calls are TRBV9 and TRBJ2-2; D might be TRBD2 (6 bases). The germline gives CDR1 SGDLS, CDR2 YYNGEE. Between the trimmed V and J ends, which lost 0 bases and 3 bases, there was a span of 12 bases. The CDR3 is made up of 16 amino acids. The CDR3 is CASSVVTGVHTGELFF. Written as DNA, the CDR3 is TGTGCCAGCAGCGTAGTTACGGGAGTTCACACCGGGGAGCTGTTTTTT. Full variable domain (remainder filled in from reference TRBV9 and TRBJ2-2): DSGVTQTPKHLITATGQRVTLRCSPRSGDLSVYWYQQSLDQGLQFLIQYYNGEERAKGNILERFSAQQFPDLHSELNLSSLELGDSALYFCASSVVTGVHTGELFFGEGSRLTVL.

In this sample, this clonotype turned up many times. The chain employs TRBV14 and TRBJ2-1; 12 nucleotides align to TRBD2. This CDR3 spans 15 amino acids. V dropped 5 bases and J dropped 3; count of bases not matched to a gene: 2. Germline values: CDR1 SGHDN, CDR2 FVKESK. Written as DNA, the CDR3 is TGTGCCAGCAGCAGACTAGCGGGAGACTACAATGAGCAGTTCTTC. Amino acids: CASSRLAGDYNEQFF.

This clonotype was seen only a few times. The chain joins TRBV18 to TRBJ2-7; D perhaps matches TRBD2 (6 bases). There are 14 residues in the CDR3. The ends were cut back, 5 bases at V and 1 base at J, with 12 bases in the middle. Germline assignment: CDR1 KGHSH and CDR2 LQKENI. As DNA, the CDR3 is TGTGCCAGCTCAAGTGGTGGGAGGTCCTACGAGCAGTACTTC. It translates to CASSSGGRSYEQYF.

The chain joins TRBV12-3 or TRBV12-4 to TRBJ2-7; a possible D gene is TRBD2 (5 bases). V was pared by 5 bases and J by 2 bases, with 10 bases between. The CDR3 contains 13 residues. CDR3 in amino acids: CASSVGNPYEQYF. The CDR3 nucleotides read TGTGCCAGCAGTGTCGGGAACCCCTACGAGCAGTACTTC.

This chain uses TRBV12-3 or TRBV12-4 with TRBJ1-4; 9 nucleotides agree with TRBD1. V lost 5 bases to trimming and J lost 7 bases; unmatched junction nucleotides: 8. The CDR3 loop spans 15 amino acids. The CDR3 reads CASSHGTGTPEKLFF. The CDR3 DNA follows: TGTGCCAGCAGTCACGGGACAGGGACGCCTGAAAAACTGTTTTTT.

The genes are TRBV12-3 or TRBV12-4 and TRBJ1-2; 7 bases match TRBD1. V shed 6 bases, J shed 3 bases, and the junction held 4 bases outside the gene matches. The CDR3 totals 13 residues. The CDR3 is CASSDTGDYGYTF. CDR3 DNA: TGTGCCAGCAGCGATACAGGGGACTATGGCTACACCTTC.

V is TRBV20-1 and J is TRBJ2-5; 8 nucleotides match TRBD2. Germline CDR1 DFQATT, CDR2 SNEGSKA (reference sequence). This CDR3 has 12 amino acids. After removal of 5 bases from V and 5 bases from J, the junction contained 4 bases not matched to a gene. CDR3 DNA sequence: TGCAGTGCTCAGCGGGAGACGGAGACCCAGTACTTC. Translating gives CSAQRETETQYF.